This T cell receptor beta chain was sequenced during a study of PD-L1 blockade in urothelial cancer. Sample time point: peripheral blood 6 weeks after treatment start. The protocol was immunoSEQ multiplex PCR, while the TCRdb copy is restricted to in-frame clones and leaves out a portion. The table has over 100,000 clones, 91% seen once. The CDR3 length is 16 residues. CDR1 SGHNT and CDR2 YYREEE come from the germline V gene (reference sequence). V was clipped by 5 bases and J by 7 bases; unmatched bases: 13. Sequencing was performed on PBMCs, taken around atezolizumab (anti-PD-L1) treatment. The source of this sequence is a man aged 55 to 69 with urothelial cancer. The V and J genes are TRBV5-4 and TRBJ2-2; 8 bases agree with TRBD1. The CDR3 is CASRPGQDSLYGELFF. DNA of the CDR3: TGTGCCAGCAGGCCGGGACAGGACAGTTTATACGGGGAGCTGTTTTTT.